This entry features one T cell receptor beta chain sequence. Its binding antigen is unknown. No base-level quality is on record; no much larger clone is a single base apart. TCRbeta CDR3 regions were amplified from genomic DNA by means of the immunoSEQ Assay, a bias-controlled multiplex PCR. Concerning the study's data processing: The number of nucleated cells in each sample was estimated from the amplification of reference gene primers within the assay. To quantify the absolute abundance of each unique TCRbeta CDR3 rearrangement, sequence reads were collapsed and filtered. For each sample, productive Simpson clonality was calculated by taking the square root of Simpson's diversity index across productive rearrangements. TCRdb took over this immuneACCESS table, retaining in-frame rearrangements with V and J assigned. Such tables are incomplete; in checked studies, under half of the missing clones stem from an unresolved V gene, and the remainder is unexplained. V, J and clone size are those of that table, while D and trimming were read from the DNA. A total of a few hundred thousand clones appear in this sample, roughly 88% of them only once. The ten top clones hold around 3% of the sample.

Each collaborating institution followed its own protocols to collect whole blood in K2EDTA tubes. For TCRbeta analysis, collaborators shipped samples in one of three forms: frozen whole blood, isolated PBMCs, or DNA extracted from either of those sample types. The sample belongs to a study of blood T cell repertoires in COVID-19 (TCRdb year 2020). For the study in its entirety: The collaborator samples originated in the United States, Italy and Spain and spanned the acute and convalescent phases of COVID-19. A freely available public database, intended as a resource for researchers studying the immune response to SARS-CoV-2, is where the repertoires were released. The samples were drawn from the first 160 participants of the ongoing ImmuneRACE study and from 1,200 or so subjects provided by 6 global collaborators. Where available, HLA class I and class II types were taken from metadata supplied by the sample provider and were not determined by assay-based typing. The prospective study material was composed of cDNA or gDNA derived from T cells, B-cell-depleted T cells, or PBMCs. Subjects who had been exposed to COVID-19, were actively infected with it, or had recovered from it provided the deeply sampled blood TCRbeta repertoires that made up the dataset. Nearly every sample came with metadata listing a de-identified subject ID, COVID-19 status, age in years and sex.

The germline ends are 15 bases apart after V is trimmed by 5 bases and J by 8 bases. CDR1 and CDR2, per the germline V gene (reference sequence), are LNHNV and YYDKDF. Measured from the cysteine to the phenylalanine, the CDR3 is 13 residues long. The read is trimmed to its CDR3 DNA, 39 bases read in frame from base 1. Study-level results and caveats: The amount of clinical and demographic metadata varied by source and participant and was provided uncurated.

In this chain, TRBV15 is recombined with TRBJ1-1; TRBD1 could be the D gene, as 6 bases match. This clonotype was sampled from a woman in her 30s with active or convalescent COVID-19. Sequenced: peripheral blood. For the CDR3, the sequence is CATSLEITGEAFF. The sequenced DNA is TGTGCCACCAGCCTCGAGATAACAGGGGAAGCTTTCTTT.